The entry below gives a single T cell receptor beta chain sequence along with its context. Its antigen is not identified. TCRdb reanalysed the 5' RACE reads using MiXCR and keeps one entry per CDR3 protein. Of approximately 170,000 distinct CDR3 sequences in the sample, approximately 12% were seen once. This specimen comes from a study of T-cell memory formation after mild COVID-19. Study details: Most TCR clusters belonged to a single donor. Study-wide points: Clones contracting over day 15 to 85 were CD4/CD8 balanced, with later expanders leaning CD4+. CM and EM subsets held most contracting CD4+ clones; EMRA held CD8+ ones.

This CDR3 has 16 amino acids. Germline lookup yields CDR1 LGHDT and CDR2 YNNKEL (reference sequence). V shed 3 bases and J 3 bases; nucleotides not matched to a gene: 5. Sequencing was performed on PBMCs or a T cell subset sorted from them (not recorded which). The V call is TRBV3-1, the J call TRBJ2-3; 11 bases agree with TRBD2. The clonotype comes from a man aged 18 to 30 who had mild COVID-19 (a few samples of this study predate the infection). Cell type and time point are not known. The DNA for the CDR3 is TGTGCCAGCAGCCAGCTGAGACTAGCGGGGACAGATACGCAGTATTTT. Protein product: CASSQLRLAGTDTQYF.